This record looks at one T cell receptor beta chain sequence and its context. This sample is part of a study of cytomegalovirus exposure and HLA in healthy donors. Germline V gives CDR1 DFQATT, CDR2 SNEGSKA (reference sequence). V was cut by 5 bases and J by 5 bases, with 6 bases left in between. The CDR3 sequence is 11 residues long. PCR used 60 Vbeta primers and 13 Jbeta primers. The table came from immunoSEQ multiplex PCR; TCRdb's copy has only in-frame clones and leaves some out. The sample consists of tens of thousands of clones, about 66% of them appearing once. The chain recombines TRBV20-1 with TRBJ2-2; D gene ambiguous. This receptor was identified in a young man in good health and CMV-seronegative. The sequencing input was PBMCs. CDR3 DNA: TGCAGTGCTTTTAGAACCGGGGAGCTGTTTTTT. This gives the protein CSAFRTGELFF.